This T cell receptor (beta chain) is from a study of OX40 agonist ivuxolimab in advanced cancers. About the research overall: Patients were treated with intravenous ivuxolimab, dosed at 0.01 to 10 mg/kg and infused every 2 weeks.

Enrollment shut out patients with autoimmune disease history or systemic immunosuppression. V shed 0 bases and J 15 bases; nucleotides not matched to a gene: 9. The CDR3 contains 13 residues. Germline CDR1 is ENHRY and CDR2 is SYGVKD. This table comes from immunoSEQ multiplex PCR, and its TCRdb copy is limited to in-frame clones, with some not included. The repertoire has under 100,000 clones, approximately 80% of them found once; the top ten carry around 0.51%. With respect to this clone: Its antigen is unidentified.

Whole-study findings and limits: At doses 0.1 to 3.0 mg/kg, CD4+ and CD8+ clones expanded. Among the lowest levels of clonal expansion were found in partial responders at 0.1-3.0 mg/kg.

This receptor was identified in an adult with an advanced solid tumor such as melanoma, head and neck, liver or kidney cancer. The rearrangement joins TRBV10-3 to TRBJ2-3; 7 nucleotides agree with TRBD2. Specimen: CD4+ or CD8+ T cells sorted from blood, collected in a trial of the OX40 agonist ivuxolimab. CDR3 region: CAISESGSGLGYF. The CDR3 DNA follows: TGTGCCATCAGTGAGTCGGGTAGCGGGCTTGGTTATTTT.